This TCR beta chain was documented in a study of blood T cell repertoires in COVID-19. Study-level information: The study drew acute and convalescent COVID-19 samples from the United States, Italy and Spain. PBMCs, B-cell-depleted T cells, or T cells provided the cDNA or gDNA that made up the material.

Germline lookup yields CDR1 LNHDA and CDR2 SQIVND (reference sequence). The CDR3 length is 16 residues. V was pared by 6 bases and J by 0 bases, with 12 bases between. As processed by the authors: By means of reference gene primer amplification, nucleated cell counts were estimated. The repertoire was sequenced with immunoSEQ multiplex PCR; TCRdb's copy has only in-frame clones and lacks some. Clonal size and the V and J genes are those of that table, whereas D and trimming came from the DNA. The table shows over 200,000 clones, with 80% to 90% occurring only once. The rearrangement links TRBV19 to TRBJ2-6; TRBD2 might be the D (5 bases). The receptor comes from a woman aged 45-59 years with acute or convalescent COVID-19. Sequencing was performed on peripheral blood. CDR3 in amino acids: CASSPDFDSGANVLTF. The CDR3 DNA reads as TGTGCCAGTAGCCCGGACTTCGACTCTGGGGCCAACGTCCTGACTTTC.